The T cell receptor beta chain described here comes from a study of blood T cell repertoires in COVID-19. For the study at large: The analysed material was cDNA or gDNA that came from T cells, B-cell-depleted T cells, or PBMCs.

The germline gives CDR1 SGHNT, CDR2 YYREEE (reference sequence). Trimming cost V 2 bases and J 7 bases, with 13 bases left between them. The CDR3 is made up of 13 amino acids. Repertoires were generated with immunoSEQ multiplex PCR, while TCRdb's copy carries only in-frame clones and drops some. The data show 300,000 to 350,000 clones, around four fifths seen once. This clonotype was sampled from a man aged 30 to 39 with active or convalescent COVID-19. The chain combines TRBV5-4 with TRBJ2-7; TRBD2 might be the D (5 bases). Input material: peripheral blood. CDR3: CASSFPPWTEQYF. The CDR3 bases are TGTGCCAGCAGCTTCCCTCCTTGGACTGAGCAGTACTTC. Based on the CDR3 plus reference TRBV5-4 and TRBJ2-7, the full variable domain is ETGVTQSPTHLIKTRGQQVTLRCSSQSGHNTVSWYQQALGQGPQFIFQYYREEENGRGNFPPRFSGLQFPNYSSELNVNALELDDSALYLCASSFPPWTEQYFGPGTRLTVT.